A selection of T cell receptor beta chains follows, all from one sample in a study of shared clonotypes between healthy human individuals. Sequencing was performed with immunoSEQ multiplex PCR; in TCRdb, only in-frame clones are kept and a portion is missing. The table lists more than 2 million clones, around 95% of them singletons. What was sequenced was naive CD4+ T cells sorted from blood. The receptor source for this set is a man younger than 35 in good health. CDR3s include the opening cysteine and the closing phenylalanine or tryptophan. Each record gives: CDR3 DNA, CDR3 protein, D gene, clone size, J gene, V gene. D genes are given only for firm matches. Rows may omit the clone size; those that give it use once, few, many or a size class.

DNA: TGTGCCAGCAGTTCAGGACTAGCGGGAGGACACAATGAGCAGTTCTTC; CDR3: CASSSGLAGGHNEQFF; D: TRBD2; size: .; J: TRBJ2-1; V: TRBV6-5
DNA: TGTGCCAGCAGCCAAACAGGACAGCCGAACACTGAAGCTTTCTTT; CDR3: CASSQTGQPNTEAFF; D: .; size: .; J: TRBJ1-1; V: TRBV7-9
DNA: TGCGCCAGCAGCATCACTAGCCAGACCGGGGAGCTGTTTTTT; CDR3: CASSITSQTGELFF; D: .; size: .; J: TRBJ2-2; V: TRBV5-1
DNA: TGTGCCATCACCCCTGGGGGCGGCTACGAGCAGTACTTC; CDR3: CAITPGGGYEQYF; D: .; size: .; J: TRBJ2-7; V: TRBV10-3
DNA: TGTGCCTGGTGGTCCGGCGGGATGAACACCGGGGAGCTGTTTTTT; CDR3: CAWWSGGMNTGELFF; D: .; size: .; J: TRBJ2-2; V: TRBV30
DNA: TGTGCCTGGAGTCCCACCAAGGAAAAACTGTTTTTT; CDR3: CAWSPTKEKLFF; D: .; size: .; J: TRBJ1-4; V: TRBV30
DNA: TGCGCCAGCAGGAGGGACTCCTACGAGCAGTACTTC; CDR3: CASRRDSYEQYF; D: .; size: .; J: TRBJ2-7; V: TRBV10-2
DNA: TGTGCCAGCAGTCTTTACAGGGATAGCAATCAGCCCCAGCATTTT; CDR3: CASSLYRDSNQPQHF; D: .; size: .; J: TRBJ1-5; V: TRBV6-1
DNA: TGTGCCAGCAGTCCACAGGGAGCAGTTCTTAGCAATCAGCCCCAGCATTTT; CDR3: CASSPQGAVLSNQPQHF; D: .; size: .; J: TRBJ1-5; V: TRBV28
DNA: TGTGCCAGCAGTTTAAACCGATGGGCAGATACGCAGTATTTT; CDR3: CASSLNRWADTQYF; D: .; size: .; J: TRBJ2-3; V: TRBV6-5
DNA: TGCGCCAGCAGCTTGGTGGGGACTCAAGGCAATGAGCAGTTCTTC; CDR3: CASSLVGTQGNEQFF; D: .; size: .; J: TRBJ2-1; V: TRBV5-1
DNA: TGTGCCAGCAGCCTTAGCGGGGGGGACACCGGGGAGCTGTTTTTT; CDR3: CASSLSGGDTGELFF; D: TRBD2; size: once; J: TRBJ2-2; V: TRBV4-2
DNA: TGTGCCAGTCGCGTCGGGGACACTGAAGCTTTCTTT; CDR3: CASRVGDTEAFF; D: .; size: once; J: TRBJ1-1; V: TRBV6-6
DNA: TGCGCCAGCAGTGAACCCTTACGCCACTATGGCTACACCTTC; CDR3: CASSEPLRHYGYTF; D: .; size: .; J: TRBJ1-2; V: TRBV10-2
DNA: TGTGCCATCATCCGGGACAGGGGTGTAGGTGGAAACACCATATATTTT; CDR3: CAIIRDRGVGGNTIYF; D: TRBD1; size: .; J: TRBJ1-3; V: TRBV10-3
DNA: TGTGCCAGCAGCTTAGCGGGGGGGTACTACGAGCAGTACTTC; CDR3: CASSLAGGYYEQYF; D: TRBD2; size: .; J: TRBJ2-7; V: TRBV7-2
DNA: TGCGCCAGCAGCAAAACCCGAAGCTCAGAGCAGTACTTC; CDR3: CASSKTRSSEQYF; D: .; size: once; J: TRBJ2-7; V: TRBV4-1
DNA: TGTGCCAGCAGCCCCTTCAATGAGCAGTTCTTC; CDR3: CASSPFNEQFF; D: .; size: .; J: TRBJ2-1; V: TRBV11-2
DNA: TGTGCCAGTAGTATGAAGCAAACTAATGAAAAACTGTTTTTT; CDR3: CASSMKQTNEKLFF; D: .; size: .; J: TRBJ1-4; V: TRBV19
DNA: TGTGCCAGCAGGCGGGCCCTCGGCGGAAACATTCAGTACTTC; CDR3: CASRRALGGNIQYF; D: .; size: .; J: TRBJ2-4; V: TRBV6-6
DNA: TGTGCCAGCAGCTCCCGCCGCACTTCAGGGGACGAGCAGTACTTC; CDR3: CASSSRRTSGDEQYF; D: .; size: .; J: TRBJ2-7; V: TRBV7-2
DNA: TGTGCCAGCAGCCCGGGACAGGGTCCCACAGATACGCAGTATTTT; CDR3: CASSPGQGPTDTQYF; D: TRBD1; size: .; J: TRBJ2-3; V: TRBV7-3
DNA: TGCAGTGCTAGAGACGACTATGGCTACACCTTC; CDR3: CSARDDYGYTF; D: .; size: .; J: TRBJ1-2; V: TRBV20-1
DNA: TGTGCCAGCAGTTACTCGGGAGGGGGTAATTCACCCCTCCACTTT; CDR3: CASSYSGGGNSPLHF; D: .; size: .; J: TRBJ1-6; V: TRBV6-5
DNA: TGCAGTGCTAGCTCACTTGATACGCAGTATTTT; CDR3: CSASSLDTQYF; D: .; size: .; J: TRBJ2-3; V: TRBV20-1
DNA: TGTGCCATCTCGAGACTAGTGAACGAGCAGTACTTC; CDR3: CAISRLVNEQYF; D: .; size: .; J: TRBJ2-7; V: TRBV10-3
DNA: TGTGCCAGCAGTTTACGGGCCCGGGGGAGCACAGATACGCAGTATTTT; CDR3: CASSLRARGSTDTQYF; D: .; size: .; J: TRBJ2-3; V: TRBV27
DNA: TGTGCCAGCAGCCAAGGACAGTTTGGAAACACCATATATTTT; CDR3: CASSQGQFGNTIYF; D: .; size: .; J: TRBJ1-3; V: TRBV4-2
DNA: TGTGCCAGCATCCCCACGGGGGCCGGGGCCAACGTCCTGACTTTC; CDR3: CASIPTGAGANVLTF; D: .; size: .; J: TRBJ2-6; V: TRBV28
DNA: TGTGCCAGTAGTACAGGACAGGGGGCCAACGTCCTGACTTTC; CDR3: CASSTGQGANVLTF; D: .; size: .; J: TRBJ2-6; V: TRBV19
DNA: TGTGCCAGCAGTGCGCCTTTAACTGGGGGAGATACGCAGTATTTT; CDR3: CASSAPLTGGDTQYF; D: .; size: .; J: TRBJ2-3; V: TRBV6-6
DNA: TGTGCCAGTAGTATCAAGGGGGCGCGGACTGAAGCTTTCTTT; CDR3: CASSIKGARTEAFF; D: TRBD1; size: .; J: TRBJ1-1; V: TRBV19
DNA: TGTGCCAGCAGTCCCGAATGGGGGGGCAACACTGAAGCTTTCTTT; CDR3: CASSPEWGGNTEAFF; D: .; size: .; J: TRBJ1-1; V: TRBV6-5
DNA: TGTGCCAGCAGTACCGGACAGGCCTTTAGCTATGGCTACACCTTC; CDR3: CASSTGQAFSYGYTF; D: TRBD1; size: .; J: TRBJ1-2; V: TRBV2
DNA: TGCGCCAGCAGTTTCGGGACAGATAATTCACCCCTCCACTTT; CDR3: CASSFGTDNSPLHF; D: TRBD1; size: .; J: TRBJ1-6; V: TRBV5-1
DNA: TGTGCCTGGAAGTCAGGCAAGTACTACGAGCAGTACTTC; CDR3: CAWKSGKYYEQYF; D: .; size: .; J: TRBJ2-7; V: TRBV30
DNA: TGTGCCAGCAGCGCCACAGGCGCCTACAATGAGCAGTTCTTC; CDR3: CASSATGAYNEQFF; D: .; size: once; J: TRBJ2-1; V: TRBV9
DNA: TGTGCCAGCAGCTTAGGCGCCCCCGGACAGTCGAAGTACTTC; CDR3: CASSLGAPGQSKYF; D: .; size: .; J: TRBJ2-7; V: TRBV7-9
DNA: TGTGCCAGCAGCTTAGCCAGTGGGGGCTACGAGCAGTACTTC; CDR3: CASSLASGGYEQYF; D: .; size: .; J: TRBJ2-7; V: TRBV7-2
DNA: TGTGCCTGGAGTGCACAGGGTAATGATGGCTACACCTTC; CDR3: CAWSAQGNDGYTF; D: .; size: .; J: TRBJ1-2; V: TRBV30
DNA: TGCAGCGTCGTTCTCGGAGAGACCCAGTACTTC; CDR3: CSVVLGETQYF; D: .; size: .; J: TRBJ2-5; V: TRBV29-1
DNA: TGTGCCAGCAGCCATATTAGCTCGCGGGTCACGAACACCGGGGAGCTGTTTTTT; CDR3: CASSHISSRVTNTGELFF; D: .; size: .; J: TRBJ2-2; V: TRBV7-2
DNA: TGTGCCAGCAGCTGGGGGCGCACAGATACGCAGTATTTT; CDR3: CASSWGRTDTQYF; D: .; size: .; J: TRBJ2-3; V: TRBV5-6
DNA: TGCGCCAGCAGCTTAGCACAGGGGATTGAGCAGTTCTTC; CDR3: CASSLAQGIEQFF; D: TRBD1; size: .; J: TRBJ2-1; V: TRBV5-1
DNA: TGTGCCAGCAGCATGGGGACTCTGCGCAACGAGCAGTACTTC; CDR3: CASSMGTLRNEQYF; D: .; size: .; J: TRBJ2-7; V: TRBV5-6
DNA: TGCGCCAGCAGCCTCACAGGGGCGGGCTACAATGAGCAGTTCTTC; CDR3: CASSLTGAGYNEQFF; D: TRBD1; size: once; J: TRBJ2-1; V: TRBV5-1